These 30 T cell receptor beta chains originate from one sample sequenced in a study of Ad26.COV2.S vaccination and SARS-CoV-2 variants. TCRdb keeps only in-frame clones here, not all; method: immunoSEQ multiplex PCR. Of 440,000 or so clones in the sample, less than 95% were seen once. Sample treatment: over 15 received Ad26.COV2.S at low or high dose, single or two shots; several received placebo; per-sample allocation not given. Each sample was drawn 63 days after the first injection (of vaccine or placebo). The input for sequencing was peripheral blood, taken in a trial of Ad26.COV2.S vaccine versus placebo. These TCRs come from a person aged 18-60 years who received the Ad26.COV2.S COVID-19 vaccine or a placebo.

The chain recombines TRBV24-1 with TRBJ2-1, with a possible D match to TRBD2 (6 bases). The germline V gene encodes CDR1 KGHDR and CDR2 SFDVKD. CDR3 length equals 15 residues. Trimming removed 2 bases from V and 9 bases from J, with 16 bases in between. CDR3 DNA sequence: TGTGCCACCAGTGATTGGGGCGGGAACTCTTTTGAGCAGTTCTTC. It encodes CATSDWGGNSFEQFF.

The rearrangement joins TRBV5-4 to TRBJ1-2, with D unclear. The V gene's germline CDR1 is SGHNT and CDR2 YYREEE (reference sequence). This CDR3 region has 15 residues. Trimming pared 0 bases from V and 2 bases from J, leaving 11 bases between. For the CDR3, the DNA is TGTGCCAGCAGCTTGGTTGTAGGCCCGAACTATGGCTACACCTTC. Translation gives CASSLVVGPNYGYTF.

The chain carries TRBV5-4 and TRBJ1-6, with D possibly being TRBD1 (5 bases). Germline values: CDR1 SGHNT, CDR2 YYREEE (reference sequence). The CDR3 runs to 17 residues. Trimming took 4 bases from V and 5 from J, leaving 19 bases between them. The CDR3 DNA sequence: TGTGCCAGCAGCCCCCCCCCGGGGCAGACGAATAATTCACCCCTCCACTTT. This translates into CASSPPPGQTNNSPLHF.

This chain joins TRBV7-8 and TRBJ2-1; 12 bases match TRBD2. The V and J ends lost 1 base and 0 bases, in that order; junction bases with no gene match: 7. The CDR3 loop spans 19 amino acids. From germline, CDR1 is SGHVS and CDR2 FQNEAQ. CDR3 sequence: CASSLERLAGENSYNEQFF. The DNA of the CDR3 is TGTGCCAGCAGCTTAGAAAGACTAGCGGGAGAAAACTCCTACAATGAGCAGTTCTTC. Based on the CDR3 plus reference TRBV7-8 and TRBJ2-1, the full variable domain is GAGVSQSPRYKVAKRGQDVALRCDPISGHVSLFWYQQALGQGPEFLTYFQNEAQLDKSGLPSDRFFAERPEGSVSTLKIQRTQQEDSAVYLCASSLERLAGENSYNEQFFGPGTRLTVL.

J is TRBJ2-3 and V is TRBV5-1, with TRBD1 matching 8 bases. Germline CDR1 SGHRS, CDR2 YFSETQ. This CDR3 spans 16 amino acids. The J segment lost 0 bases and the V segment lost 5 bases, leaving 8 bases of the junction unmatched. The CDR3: CASRWQGAASTDTQYF. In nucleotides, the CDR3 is TGCGCCAGCAGATGGCAGGGGGCGGCTAGCACAGATACGCAGTATTTT.

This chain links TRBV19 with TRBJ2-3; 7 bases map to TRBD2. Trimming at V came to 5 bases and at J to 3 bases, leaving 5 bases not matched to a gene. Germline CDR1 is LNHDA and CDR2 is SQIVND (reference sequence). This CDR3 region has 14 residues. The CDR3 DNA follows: TGTGCCAGTAGTTTGCAGGGAGGGACAGATACGCAGTATTTT. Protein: CASSLQGGTDTQYF.

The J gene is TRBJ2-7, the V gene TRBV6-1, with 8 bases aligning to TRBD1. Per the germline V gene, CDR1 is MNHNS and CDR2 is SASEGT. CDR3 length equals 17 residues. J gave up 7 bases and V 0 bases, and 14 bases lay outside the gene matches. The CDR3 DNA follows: TGTGCCAGCAGTGAAGCCCCCCCAGGACAGGGCCTCTGGGAGCAGTACTTC. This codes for CASSEAPPGQGLWEQYF.

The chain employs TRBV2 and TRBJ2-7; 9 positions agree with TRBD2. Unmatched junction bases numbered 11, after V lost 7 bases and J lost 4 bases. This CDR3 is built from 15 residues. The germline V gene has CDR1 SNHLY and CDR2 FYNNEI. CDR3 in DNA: TGTGCCAGCAAGTTTACGGCTAGCGGGGTTTACGAGCAGTACTTC. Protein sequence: CASKFTASGVYEQYF.

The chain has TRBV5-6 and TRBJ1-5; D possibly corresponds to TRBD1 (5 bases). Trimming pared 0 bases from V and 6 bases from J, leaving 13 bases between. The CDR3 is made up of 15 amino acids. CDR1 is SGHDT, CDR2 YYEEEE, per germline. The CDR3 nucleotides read TGTGCCAGCAGCTTGGCGCGGGCAGGGTTTCAGCCCCAGCATTTT. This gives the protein CASSLARAGFQPQHF.

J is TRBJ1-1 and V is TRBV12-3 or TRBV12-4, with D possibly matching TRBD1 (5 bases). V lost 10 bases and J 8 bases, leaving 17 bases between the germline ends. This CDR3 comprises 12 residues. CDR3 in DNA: TGTGCCACACAGGACCGCCGCGAGGAAGCTTTCTTT. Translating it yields CATQDRREEAFF.

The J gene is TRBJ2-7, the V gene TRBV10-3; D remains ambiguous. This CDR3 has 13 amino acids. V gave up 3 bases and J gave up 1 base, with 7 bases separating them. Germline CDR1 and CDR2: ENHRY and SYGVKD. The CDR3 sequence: CAISDSSSYEQYF. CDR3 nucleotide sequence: TGTGCCATCAGTGACAGCAGTTCCTACGAGCAGTACTTC.

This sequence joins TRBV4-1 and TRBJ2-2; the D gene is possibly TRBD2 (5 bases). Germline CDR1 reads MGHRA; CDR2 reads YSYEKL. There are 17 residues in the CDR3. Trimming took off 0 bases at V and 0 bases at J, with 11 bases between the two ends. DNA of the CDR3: TGCGCCAGCAGCCAAGATAAGGACTCCGCGAACACCGGGGAGCTGTTTTTT. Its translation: CASSQDKDSANTGELFF.

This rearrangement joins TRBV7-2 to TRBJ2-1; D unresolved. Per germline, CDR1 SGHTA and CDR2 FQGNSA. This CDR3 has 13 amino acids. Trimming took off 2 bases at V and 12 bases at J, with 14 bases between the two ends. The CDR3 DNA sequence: TGTGCCAGCAGCTTACGTCAGGCACTGGGGCAGTTCTTC. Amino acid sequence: CASSLRQALGQFF. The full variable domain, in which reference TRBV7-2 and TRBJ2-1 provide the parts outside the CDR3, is GAGVSQSPSNKVTEKGKDVELRCDPISGHTALYWYRQSLGQGLEFLIYFQGNSAPDKSGLPSDRFSAERTGGSVSTLTIQRTQQEDSAVYLCASSLRQALGQFFGPGTRLTVL.

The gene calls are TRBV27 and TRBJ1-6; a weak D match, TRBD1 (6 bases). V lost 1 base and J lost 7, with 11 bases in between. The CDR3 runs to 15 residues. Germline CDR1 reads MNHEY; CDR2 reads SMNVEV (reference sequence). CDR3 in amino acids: CASSLFAGENSPLHF. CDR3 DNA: TGTGCCAGCAGTTTATTTGCAGGGGAGAATTCACCCCTCCACTTT.

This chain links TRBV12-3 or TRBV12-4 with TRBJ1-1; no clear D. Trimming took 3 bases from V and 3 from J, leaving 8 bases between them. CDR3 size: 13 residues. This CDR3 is CASSFPGYTEAFF. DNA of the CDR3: TGTGCCAGCAGTTTTCCTGGGTACACTGAAGCTTTCTTT.

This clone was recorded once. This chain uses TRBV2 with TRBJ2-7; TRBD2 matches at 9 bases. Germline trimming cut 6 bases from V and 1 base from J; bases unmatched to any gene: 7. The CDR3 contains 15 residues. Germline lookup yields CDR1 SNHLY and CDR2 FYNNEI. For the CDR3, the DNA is TGTGCCAGCAGATTAGCGGGAGAAGGGTCCTACGAGCAGTACTTC. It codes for CASRLAGEGSYEQYF.

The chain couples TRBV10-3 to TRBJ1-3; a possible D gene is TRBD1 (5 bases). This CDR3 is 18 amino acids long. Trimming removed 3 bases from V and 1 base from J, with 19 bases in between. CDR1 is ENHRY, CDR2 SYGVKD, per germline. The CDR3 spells CAISDLGPTLRSGNTIYF. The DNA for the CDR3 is TGTGCCATCAGTGACTTGGGACCTACTTTGAGATCTGGAAACACCATATATTTT.

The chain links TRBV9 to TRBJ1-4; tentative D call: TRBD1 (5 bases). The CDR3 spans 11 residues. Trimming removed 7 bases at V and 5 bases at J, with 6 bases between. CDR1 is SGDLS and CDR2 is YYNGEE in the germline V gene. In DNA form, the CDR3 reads TGTGCCAGCGAGGGGAATGAAAAACTGTTTTTT. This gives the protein CASEGNEKLFF.

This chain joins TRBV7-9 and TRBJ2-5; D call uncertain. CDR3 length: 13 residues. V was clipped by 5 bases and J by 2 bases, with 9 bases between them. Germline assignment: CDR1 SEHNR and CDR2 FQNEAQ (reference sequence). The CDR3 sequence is CASSPPLQETQYF. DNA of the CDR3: TGTGCCAGCAGCCCGCCACTGCAAGAGACCCAGTACTTC.

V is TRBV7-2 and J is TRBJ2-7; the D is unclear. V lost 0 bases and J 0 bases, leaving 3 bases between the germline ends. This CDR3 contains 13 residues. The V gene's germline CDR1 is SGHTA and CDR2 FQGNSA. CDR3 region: CASSLALSYEQYF. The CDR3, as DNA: TGTGCCAGCAGCTTAGCCCTCTCCTACGAGCAGTACTTC.

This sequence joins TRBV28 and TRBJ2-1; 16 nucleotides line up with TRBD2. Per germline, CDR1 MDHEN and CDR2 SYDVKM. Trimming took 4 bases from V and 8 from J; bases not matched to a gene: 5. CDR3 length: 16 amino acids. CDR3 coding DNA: TGTGCCAGCAGTTGGGGACTAGCGGGAGGGGTCGATGAGCAGTTCTTC. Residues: CASSWGLAGGVDEQFF. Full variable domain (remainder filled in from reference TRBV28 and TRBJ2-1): DVKVTQSSRYLVKRTGEKVFLECVQDMDHENMFWYRQDPGLGLRLIYFSYDVKMKEKGDIPEGYSVSREKKERFSLILESASTNQTSMYLCASSWGLAGGVDEQFFGPGTRLTVL.

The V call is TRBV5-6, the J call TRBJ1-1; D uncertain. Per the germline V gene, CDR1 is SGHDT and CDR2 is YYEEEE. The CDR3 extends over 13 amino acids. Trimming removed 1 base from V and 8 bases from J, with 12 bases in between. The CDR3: CASSLTEVGEAFF. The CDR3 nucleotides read TGTGCCAGCAGCTTGACTGAGGTGGGGGAAGCTTTCTTT.

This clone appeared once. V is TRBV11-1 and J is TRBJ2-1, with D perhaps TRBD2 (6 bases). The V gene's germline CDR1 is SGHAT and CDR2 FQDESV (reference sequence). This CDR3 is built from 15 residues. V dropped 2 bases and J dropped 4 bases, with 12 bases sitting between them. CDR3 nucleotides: TGTGCCAGCAGCTTAATACGGGAGTCTTACAATGAGCAGTTCTTC. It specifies CASSLIRESYNEQFF.

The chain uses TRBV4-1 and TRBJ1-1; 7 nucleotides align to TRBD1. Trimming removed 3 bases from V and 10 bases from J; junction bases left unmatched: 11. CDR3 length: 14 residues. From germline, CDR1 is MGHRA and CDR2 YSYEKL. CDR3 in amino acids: CASSQRQGGNRAFF. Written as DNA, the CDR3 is TGCGCCAGCAGCCAGAGACAGGGAGGGAACCGAGCTTTCTTT.

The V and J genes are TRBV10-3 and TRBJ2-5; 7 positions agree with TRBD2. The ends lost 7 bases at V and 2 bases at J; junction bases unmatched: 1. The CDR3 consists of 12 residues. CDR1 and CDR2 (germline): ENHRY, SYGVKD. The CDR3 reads CAIKGLQETQYF. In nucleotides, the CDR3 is TGTGCCATCAAGGGACTACAAGAGACCCAGTACTTC.

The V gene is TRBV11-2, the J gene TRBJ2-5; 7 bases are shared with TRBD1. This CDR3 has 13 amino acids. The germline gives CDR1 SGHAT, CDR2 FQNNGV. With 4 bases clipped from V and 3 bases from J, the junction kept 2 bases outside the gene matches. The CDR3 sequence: CASSWTGKETQYF. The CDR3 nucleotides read TGTGCCAGCAGCTGGACAGGCAAAGAGACCCAGTACTTC.

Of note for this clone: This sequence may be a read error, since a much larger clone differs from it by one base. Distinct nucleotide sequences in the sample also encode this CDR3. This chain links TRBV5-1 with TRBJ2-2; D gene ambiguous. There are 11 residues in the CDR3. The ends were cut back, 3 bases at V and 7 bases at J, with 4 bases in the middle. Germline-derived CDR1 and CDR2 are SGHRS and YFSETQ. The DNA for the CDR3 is TGCGCCAGCAGCTATGGCGGGGAGCTGTTTTTT. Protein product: CASSYGGELFF. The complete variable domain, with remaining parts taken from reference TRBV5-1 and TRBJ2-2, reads KAGVTQTPRYLIKTRGQQVTLSCSPISGHRSVSWYQQTPGQGLQFLFEYFSETQRNKGNFPGRFSGRQFSNSRSEMNVSTLELGDSALYLCASSYGGELFFGEGSRLTVL.

The CDR3 region has the DNA TGTGCCAGCAGCTTGGGGTCTAGCGGGAGTGCCGAGCAGTACTTC. It yields the protein CASSLGSSGSAEQYF. The J gene is TRBJ2-7, the V gene TRBV7-8; 10 bases agree with TRBD2. This CDR3 spans 15 amino acids. CDR1 is SGHVS, CDR2 FQNEAQ, per germline. After removal of 3 bases from V and 6 bases from J, the junction contained 8 bases not matched to a gene.

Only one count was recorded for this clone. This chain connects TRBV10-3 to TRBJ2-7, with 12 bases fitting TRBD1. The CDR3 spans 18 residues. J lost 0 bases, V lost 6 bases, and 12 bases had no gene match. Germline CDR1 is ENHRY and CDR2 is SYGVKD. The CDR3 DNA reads TGTGCCATCAGCTCCGGGACAGGGGGCATTCGCAGCTCCTACGAGCAGTACTTC. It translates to CAISSGTGGIRSSYEQYF.

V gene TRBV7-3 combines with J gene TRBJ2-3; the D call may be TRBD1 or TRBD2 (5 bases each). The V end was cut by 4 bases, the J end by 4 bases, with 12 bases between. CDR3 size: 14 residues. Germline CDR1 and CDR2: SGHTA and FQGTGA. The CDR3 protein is CASSSGTVPDTQYF. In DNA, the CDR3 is TGTGCCAGCAGCTCAGGGACGGTCCCAGATACGCAGTATTTT.